This T cell receptor beta chain was sequenced during a study of T cells expressing NK-cell markers. Turning to the study itself: TCR beta repertoires came from sorted CD3+CD56+NKG2C+, CD3+CD56+NKG2C- and CD3+CD56-NKG2C+ T cells.

UMIs accompanied the 5'RACE template switching by which TCR beta cDNA was made. TCRdb reprocessed the 5' RACE reads, keeping one entry per CDR3 protein, no DNA. Its table records fewer than 300,000 distinct CDR3 sequences. This CDR3 region has 14 residues. Germline V gene data show CDR1 as SGHTA and CDR2 as FQGNSA. Study findings and constraints: HCMV specificity of the expanded NKG2C+ T cell clones was not established.

Notes on this clonotype: The antigen is undetermined.

The specimen sequenced was blood T cells: a sorted CD56 or NKG2C T cell subset, CD4+ or CD8+ T cells, or bulk PBMC T cells (not recorded which). The V call is TRBV7-2, the J call TRBJ2-2; TCRdb's D gene call, TRBD1, goes unchecked for lack of DNA. This sequence originates from a woman between 18 and 70 years old in good health. The CDR3 sequence: CASFRGGRTGELFF.